This T cell receptor beta chain appears in the sequencing data of a study of human T cells and chemical hapten exposure. Study summary: TCR yields per sample varied, mainly owing to small pooled library volume differences. Study outcomes and limitations: As the donors had alopecia, their immune response may differ from healthy people's. There were significantly more large CDR3 similarity clusters among expanded TCRs than among controls.

Trimming at V came to 3 bases and at J to 5 bases, leaving 12 bases not matched to a gene. CDR1 GTSNPN and CDR2 SVGIG come from the germline V gene (reference sequence). The CDR3 sequence is 15 residues long. This clonotype was seen more than once but under ten times. Its antigen is unknown. The time point here: pre-sensitization, week 0. Treatment in this sample: therapeutic diphenylcyclopropenone sensitization with weekly scalp DPC. Library preparation tagged each individual cDNA molecule with a unique molecular identifier. TCRdb called the RACE reads again in MiXCR, with one record for every CDR3 protein. Of more than 300,000 distinct CDR3 sequences listed, approximately 5.1% are singletons.

The source material was whole blood, sampled in connection with sensitization to the hapten diphenylcyclopropenone (DPC). The TCR comes from a woman aged 50 to 60 with alopecia areata. Some clones in this sample may be carry-over from other donors' samples. The chain recombines TRBV30 with TRBJ2-5; the match to TRBD1 covers 7 bases. Here the CDR3 reads CAWSPGTVGEETQYF. As DNA, the CDR3 is TGTGCCTGGAGCCCCGGGACAGTAGGCGAGGAGACCCAGTACTTC.